This T cell receptor beta chain was captured in a study of blood T cells in healthy people across ages. Overall study results and limits: Naive and antigen-experienced cells were not separated, limiting conclusive comparison. It was held that diversity estimates obtained from one million T cells represented underestimates.

Trimming removed 3 bases at V and 0 bases at J, with 13 bases between. The CDR3 consists of 15 residues. In germline, CDR1 is DFQATT, CDR2 SNEGSKA (reference sequence). Through a sample-barcoded 5' primer and a J-beta primer mix, a second PCR was run for roughly 7 to 12 cycles. Using its own MiXCR run on the 5' RACE reads, TCRdb lists one record per CDR3 protein. The repertoire consists of about 1,400,000 distinct CDR3 sequences, with roughly 59% occurring once and the leading ten covering more than 6%. Comment on this clonotype: As yet, its antigen is unknown.

The chain is built from TRBV20-1 and TRBJ2-3, with D unclear. This clonotype originated in a man aged 18-30 years in good health. The specimen sequenced was blood. The CDR3 nucleotides are TGCAGTGCTAGGGACCACCAGGCTAGCACAGATACGCAGTATTTT. Translated, it gives CSARDHQASTDTQYF.